The TCR beta chain described here comes from a study of PD-1 blockade in mismatch repair-deficient tumors. TCRdb's table, derived via immunoSEQ multiplex PCR, lists solely in-frame clones and lacks some. The sample has some 1,000 clones, about 78% seen once. Trimming took 0 bases from V and 2 from J, leaving 6 bases between them. CDR3 length: 15 residues. CDR1 is SGHRS and CDR2 is YFSETQ in the germline V gene. Time point noted: archival surgical resection tumor tissue. Specimen: primary tumor tissue, collected from a patient treated with pembrolizumab. This sequence originates from an adult with mismatch repair-deficient cancer. The gene calls are TRBV5-1 and TRBJ2-6; D is undetermined. CDR3 protein: CASSLGTAGANVLTF. In DNA, the CDR3 is TGCGCCAGCAGCTTGGGCACCGCTGGGGCCAACGTCCTGACTTTC.